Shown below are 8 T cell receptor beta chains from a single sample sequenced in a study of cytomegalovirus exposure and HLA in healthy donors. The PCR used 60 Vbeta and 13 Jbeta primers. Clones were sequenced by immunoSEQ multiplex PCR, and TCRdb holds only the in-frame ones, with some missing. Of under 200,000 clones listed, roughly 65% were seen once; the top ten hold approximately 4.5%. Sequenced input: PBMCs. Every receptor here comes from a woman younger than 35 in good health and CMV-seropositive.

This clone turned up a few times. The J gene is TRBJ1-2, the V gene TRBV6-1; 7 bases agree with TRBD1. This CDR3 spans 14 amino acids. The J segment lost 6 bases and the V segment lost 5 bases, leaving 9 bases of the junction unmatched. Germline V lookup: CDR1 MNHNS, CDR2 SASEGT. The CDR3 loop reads CASSLGGVGDGYTF. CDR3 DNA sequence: TGTGCCAGCAGTCTAGGGGGCGTCGGTGATGGCTACACCTTC.

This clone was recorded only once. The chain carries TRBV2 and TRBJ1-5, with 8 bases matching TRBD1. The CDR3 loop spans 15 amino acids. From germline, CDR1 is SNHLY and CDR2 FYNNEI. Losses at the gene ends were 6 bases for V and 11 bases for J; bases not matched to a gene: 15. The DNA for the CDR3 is TGTGCCAGCAGGGAAAGTGGGACAGGCCGCGGGGCCCAGCATTTT. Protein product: CASRESGTGRGAQHF.

This chain's CDR3 is CASSLSQLSTDTQYF. The DNA for the CDR3 is TGTGCCAGCAGCTTGAGTCAGTTAAGCACAGATACGCAGTATTTT. V usage is TRBV5-6 and J usage is TRBJ2-3; no definite D call. Germline values: CDR1 SGHDT, CDR2 YYEEEE. Trimming pared 1 base from V and 0 bases from J, leaving 9 bases between. The CDR3 is 15 residues long.

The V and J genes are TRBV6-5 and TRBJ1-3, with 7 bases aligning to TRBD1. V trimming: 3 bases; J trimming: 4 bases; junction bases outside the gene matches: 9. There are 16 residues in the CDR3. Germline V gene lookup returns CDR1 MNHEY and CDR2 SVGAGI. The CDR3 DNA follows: TGTGCCAGCAGTTATACCGCGGGACAGCTAGGAAACACCATATATTTT. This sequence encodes CASSYTAGQLGNTIYF.

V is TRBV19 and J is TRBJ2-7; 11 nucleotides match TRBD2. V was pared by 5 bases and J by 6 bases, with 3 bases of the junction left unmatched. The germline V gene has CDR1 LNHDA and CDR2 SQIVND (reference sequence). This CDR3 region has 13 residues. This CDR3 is CASSELAGAEQYF. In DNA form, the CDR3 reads TGTGCCAGTAGTGAACTAGCGGGAGCCGAGCAGTACTTC.

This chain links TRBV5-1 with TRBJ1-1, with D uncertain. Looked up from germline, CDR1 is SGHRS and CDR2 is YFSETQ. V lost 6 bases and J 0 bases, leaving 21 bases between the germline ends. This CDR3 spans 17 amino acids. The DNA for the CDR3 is TGCGCCAGCACCCCAGGTACTGTACGCGTTTTGAACACTGAAGCTTTCTTT. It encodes CASTPGTVRVLNTEAFF.

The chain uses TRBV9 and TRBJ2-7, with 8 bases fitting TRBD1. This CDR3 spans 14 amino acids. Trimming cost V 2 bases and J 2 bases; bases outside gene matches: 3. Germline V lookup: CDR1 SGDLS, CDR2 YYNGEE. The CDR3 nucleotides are TGTGCCAGCAGCGTGGGGACAGGCCCCTACGAGCAGTACTTC. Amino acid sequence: CASSVGTGPYEQYF.

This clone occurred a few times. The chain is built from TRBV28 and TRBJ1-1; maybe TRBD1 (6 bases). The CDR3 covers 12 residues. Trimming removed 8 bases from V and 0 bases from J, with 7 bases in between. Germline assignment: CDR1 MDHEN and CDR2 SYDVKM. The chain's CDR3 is CASGTMNTEAFF. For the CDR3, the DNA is TGTGCCAGCGGGACAATGAACACTGAAGCTTTCTTT.